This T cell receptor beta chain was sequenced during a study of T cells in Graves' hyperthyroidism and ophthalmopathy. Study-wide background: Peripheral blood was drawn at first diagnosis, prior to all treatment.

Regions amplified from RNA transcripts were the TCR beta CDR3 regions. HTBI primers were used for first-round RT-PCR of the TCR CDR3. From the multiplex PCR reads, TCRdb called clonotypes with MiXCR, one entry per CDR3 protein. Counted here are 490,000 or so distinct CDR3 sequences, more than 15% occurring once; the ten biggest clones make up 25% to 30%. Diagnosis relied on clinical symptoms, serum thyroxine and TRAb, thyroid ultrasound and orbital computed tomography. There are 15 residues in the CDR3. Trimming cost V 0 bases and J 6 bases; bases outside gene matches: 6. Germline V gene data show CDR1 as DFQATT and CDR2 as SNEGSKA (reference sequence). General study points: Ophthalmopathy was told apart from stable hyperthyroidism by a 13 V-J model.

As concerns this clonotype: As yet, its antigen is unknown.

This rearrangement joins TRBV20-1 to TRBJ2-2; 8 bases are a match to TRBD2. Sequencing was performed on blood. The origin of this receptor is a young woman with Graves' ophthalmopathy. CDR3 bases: TGCAGTGCTAGAGAAGCGGGAGAATGGGCCGGGGAGCTGTTTTTT. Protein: CSAREAGEWAGELFF.